The entry below describes one T cell receptor beta chain. It lacks a known antigen. The record has no base qualities; no much larger clone is one base away. These data come from a study of technical replicates of blood from four donors (dated by TCRdb to the late 2010s). Via the germline V gene, CDR1 is WSHSY and CDR2 SAAADI. From its cysteine to its phenylalanine, the CDR3 spans 15 amino acids. CDR3 DNA only is kept here, 45 bases in frame from base 1. Germline trimming: 5 bases from V, 4 bases from J; junction bases outside gene matches: 6. Receptors were amplified or captured by the immunoSEQ multiplex PCR assay. TCRdb stores this immuneACCESS table with in-frame sequences only. Part of the clones is absent; in the studies checked, under half of the shortfall reflects unresolved V genes, and no reason is known for the rest. The sample data list about 83,000 clones, and about 91% of these were observed just once. The top ten clones comprise 0.27% of the sample.

The sequence is built from TRBV10-2 and TRBJ2-3, with 10 bases in between that match TRBD2. The receptor was isolated from a human donor in good health. Sample: T cells isolated from PBMCs. The CDR3 sequence is CASSQREGIPDTQYF. The DNA sequence is TGCGCCAGCAGTCAGCGGGAGGGGATCCCAGATACGCAGTATTTT.